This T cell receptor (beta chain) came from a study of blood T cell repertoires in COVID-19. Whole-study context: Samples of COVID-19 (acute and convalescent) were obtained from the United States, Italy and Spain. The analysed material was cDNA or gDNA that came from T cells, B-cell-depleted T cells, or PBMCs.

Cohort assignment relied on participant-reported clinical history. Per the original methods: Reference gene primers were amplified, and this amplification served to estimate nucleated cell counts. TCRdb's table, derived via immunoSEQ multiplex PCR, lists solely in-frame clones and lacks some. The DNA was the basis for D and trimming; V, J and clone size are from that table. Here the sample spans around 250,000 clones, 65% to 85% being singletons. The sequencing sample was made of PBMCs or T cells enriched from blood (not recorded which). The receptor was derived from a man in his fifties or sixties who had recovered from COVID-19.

The CDR3 region is CASSRTGGGQPQHF. CDR3 nucleotides: TGTGCCAGCAGCCGGACAGGGGGCGGTCAGCCCCAGCATTTT. The chain links TRBV27 to TRBJ1-5, with TRBD1 identical over 11 bases. J lost 6 bases, V lost 6 bases, and 4 bases had no gene match. The CDR3 sequence is 14 residues long. Looked up from germline, CDR1 is MNHEY and CDR2 is SMNVEV (reference sequence).